This TCR beta chain was captured by sequencing in a study of shared clonotypes between healthy human individuals (dated by TCRdb to about 2020). At the level of the whole study: Three men and a couple of women, aged 18 to 49 years, made up the cohort. Per donor, three plates each were used for CD4 naive and CD4 memory, two for CD8 naive, and one for CD8 memory. To estimate repertoire size and how much clonotype sharing occurs between individuals, the study deeply sequenced the blood TCR repertoires of a handful of healthy adults. Different laboratories and diverse techniques were used to prepare libraries and sequence TCR repertoires, to increase sequencing depth and limit assay-specific biases. Between about 0.8 and 8.9 billion PBMCs per donor were obtained by leukapheresis. Findings and caveats that apply to the study as a whole: Pairwise subsampling led to the expectation that sequencing depth would affect the degree of clonotype sharing among donors. About 5% of naive CD4, roughly 3.6% of naive CD8, about 2.1% of memory CD4, and approximately 0.39% of memory CD8 clonotypes were shared across several donors. Compared with non-shared clonotypes, the clonotypes found in all four sorted-subset donors had higher generation probabilities. Rarefaction of sorted-subset datasets indicated incomplete sequencing despite the large sequencing depth. Sampling was limited to blood, and TCR repertoires in tissue likely differ from TCR repertoires in blood. Estimated clonotype richness was generally larger for naive than for memory subsets. The genetic and exposure-history diversity represented was limited by the small number of donors.

Concerning this clone: The clone's antigen remains unknown. No much larger clonotype is one base removed from it; base qualities were not supplied.

Using the deep immunoSEQ assay, TCR CDR3 regions were amplified from genomic DNA by multiplex PCR. Genomic DNA extracted from each cell subset was distributed evenly over all wells of several immunoSEQ 96-well plates, and each plate served as one replicate. For sorted subsets, approximately 190 ng genomic DNA, equal to tens of thousands of T cell genomes, was loaded into each replicate PCR. Purified libraries were measured with a Qubit 3.0 fluorometer, size-checked on a Bioanalyzer 2100, and measured again with the KAPA Library Quantification kit. Each immunoSEQ 96-well plate was sequenced on its own single-read 150-cycle Illumina NextSeq 550 flow cell. The authors' pipeline ran thus. Because the immunoSEQ output held only junctional sequences and lacked quality scores, the filtering could not match the filtering applied to full-length reads. To assign V/J genes and CDR3, sequences were annotated using PyIR, a Python wrapper for IgBLAST v1.9, with IMGT germline references. Reads were filtered out if the reads had weak V/J assignments (E-value above 1e-6), no CDR3, stop codons, out-of-frame junctions, or ambiguous translated residues. V3J clonotypes were defined by identical inferred V gene, J gene, and CDR3 amino acid sequence. To compute the percentage overlap between repertoires, the number of shared unique clonotypes was divided by the size of the smaller repertoire. RTK rarefaction, the Chao1 estimator, and Recon v2.1 estimates of unobserved clonotypes were used to assess repertoire richness. Generation probabilities were computed with OLGA for all TCRbeta clonotypes obtained by the gDNA method from several donors. This is the immuneACCESS table as TCRdb keeps it, with only in-frame sequences that have V and J called. A part of the clones is gone; compared with another copy, unresolved V genes explain less than half, and the rest is unexplained. The V and J calls and clone size come from that table; D and trimming were worked out from the DNA. The sample table holds 2 million to 2.5 million clones, of which about 90% were seen once. Roughly 0.34% of the sample is in the top ten clones.

The donors were healthy, HIV-negative adults who had no recently reported acute infections or vaccinations. All donors were Caucasian adults living in Nashville, Tennessee, USA. CD4+ T cells were enriched by magnetic negative selection; naive cells were then positively selected on CD45RA, and the negative fraction formed the memory subset. Blood was obtained by leukapheresis, after which PBMCs were separated by Ficoll-Histopaque density gradient centrifugation and cryopreserved in liquid nitrogen vapor phase. Analytical flow cytometry was used to check the purity and quantity of every magnetically sorted T cell population. Each sorted fraction had its genomic DNA isolated and then quantified by UV absorbance on a Nanodrop 2000c. V is pared back by 1 base and J by 7 bases, with 14 bases lying between the germline termini. The CDR3 goes from the cysteine to the phenylalanine over 15 residues. The retained sequence is limited to the CDR3, 45 bases, with the frame set at the first base. CDR1 and CDR2, per the germline V gene, are SGHNT and YENEEA.

The sequenced material came from naive CD4+ T cells from PBMCs. The cell subset or site label here, explained by the study, means: CD45RA+ positively selected. Rearrangement joined TRBV11-3 to TRBJ2-1; the D gene cannot be resolved beyond TRBD1 or TRBD2, each matching 5 bases. This clonotype was sampled from a man between 18 and 29 years old in good health. Some clones in this sample may be carry-over from other donors' samples. The bases are TGTGCCAGCAGCTTAGTAGGGAGCGCAGGGAATGAGCAGTTCTTC. Protein translation: CASSLVGSAGNEQFF.